The T cell receptor (beta chain) under discussion was sequenced for a study of response to subunit inactivated influenza vaccine. In TCRdb, the RT-PCR reads were re-called with MiXCR into one record per CDR3 protein. The sample includes some 570,000 distinct CDR3 sequences, around 11% of them seen just once. The CDR3 has 13 amino acids. V lost 2 bases and J lost 8, with 12 bases in between. CDR1 and CDR2 (germline): MDHEN, SYDVKM. The table lists this clonotype with many counts. These data were also reused for a study on T cells expressing NK-cell markers. That source reports: What made the TCR beta cDNA was 5'RACE template switching with UMIs. Repertoires of TCR beta were obtained from T cells sorted as CD3+CD56+NKG2C+, CD3+CD56+NKG2C- and CD3+CD56-NKG2C+. HCMV serostatus: seven of eight sequenced donors positive, one negative. In more than 5 donors, dominant CD3+CD56+NKG2C+ clones formed roughly 1.0-7.5% of CD8+ cells.

The source was PBMCs from blood, collected on the day of vaccination. This receptor was identified in a man in his fifties who received an inactivated influenza vaccine. V is TRBV28 and J is TRBJ1-1; possibly TRBD1 for D (5 bases). The DNA of the CDR3 is TGTGCCAGCAGTTTAATGGGGGTCAGGGAAGCTTTCTTT. Its protein is CASSLMGVREAFF.